The sequence of this T cell receptor beta chain was determined in a study of cytomegalovirus exposure and HLA in healthy donors. The study's findings and limits: The authors confirmed in vitro that a few CMV-associated chains were specific for CMV antigens. Cytomegalovirus association was listed for 164 TCR beta chains.

This table comes from immunoSEQ multiplex PCR, and its TCRdb copy is limited to in-frame clones, with some not included. The sample gives about 75,000 clones, about 85% of which show up once; less than 3% is in the top ten. As to this clone: Its antigen remains unknown.

The TCR sequence derives from a man aged 30 to 45 in good health and CMV-seronegative. The specimen was PBMCs.

As DNA, the CDR3 is TGTGCCAGCTCACCAACGGTGAACACTGAAGCTTTCTTT. Amino acid sequence: CASSPTVNTEAFF. This sequence joins TRBV18 and TRBJ1-1; D gene uncertain. Deletions cut 2 bases from V and 0 bases from J, with 4 bases between. This CDR3 has 13 residues. Germline V CDR1 and CDR2: KGHSH, LQKENI.